Each of the 30 T cell receptor beta chains below was sequenced from the same sample in a study of T cell responses to AZD1222 COVID-19 vaccine. Sequenced by immunoSEQ multiplex PCR; TCRdb stores in-frame clones only, minus some. The sample consists of roughly 130,000 clones, under 95% of them appearing once. The specimen was peripheral blood, collected 28 days after the second dose of the MenACWY control vaccine. The origin of the receptors is an adult who received the MenACWY meningococcal vaccine as a control.

A single count supports this clone. J is TRBJ2-3 and V is TRBV5-1; 7 bases match TRBD1. The CDR3 is 12 amino acids. Germline CDR1 reads SGHRS; CDR2 reads YFSETQ. Trimming cost V 0 bases and J 9 bases; bases outside gene matches: 1. The CDR3: CASSLEQGTQYF. CDR3 sequence (DNA): TGCGCCAGCAGCTTGGAACAGGGGACGCAGTATTTT.

V is TRBV7-8 and J is TRBJ2-1, with D perhaps matching TRBD2 (5 bases). V dropped 0 bases and J dropped 0 bases, with 12 bases sitting between them. Germline values: CDR1 SGHVS, CDR2 FQNEAQ. There are 17 residues in the CDR3. CDR3 in DNA: TGTGCCAGCAGCTTAGCGGGTGCGGGTAGCTCCTACAATGAGCAGTTCTTC. It specifies CASSLAGAGSSYNEQFF.

The rearrangement links TRBV5-4 to TRBJ1-2; TRBD1 might be the D (5 bases). V was clipped by 0 bases and J by 4 bases, with 13 bases between them. CDR1 and CDR2 (germline): SGHNT, YYREEE (reference sequence). The CDR3 contains 15 residues. The CDR3 loop is CASSLEGARAYGYTF. The CDR3 nucleotides are TGTGCCAGCAGCTTGGAGGGTGCCAGGGCCTATGGCTACACCTTC.

A note on this clone: The germline gene is not matched at one end of the junction; a read error may be the cause. The rearrangement links TRBV7-2 to TRBJ1-6; maybe TRBD1 (6 bases). CDR1 and CDR2 (germline): SGHTA, FQGNSA. The CDR3 length is 18 residues. The CDR3 loop is CASSLARDISSYNSPLHF. CDR3 nucleotide sequence: TGTGCCAGTAGCTTAGCGAGGGACATCAGCTCCTATAATTCACCCCTCCACTTT.

V is TRBV21-1 and J is TRBJ1-2; TRBD1 is taken as the D call from the table, unchecked against the DNA. TRBV21-1 is described as a pseudogene. The CDR3 consists of 15 residues. The chain's CDR3 is CASSLKPGTEYGYTF. The CDR3 DNA is TGTGCCAGCAGCCTAAAGCCCGGGACAGAATATGGCTACACCTTC.

This clone was seen only a few times. The gene calls are TRBV28 and TRBJ2-5; the match to TRBD2 covers 7 bases. V lost 4 bases to trimming and J lost 5 bases; unmatched junction nucleotides: 7. This CDR3 contains 14 residues. Germline V lookup: CDR1 MDHEN, CDR2 SYDVKM. CDR3 sequence: CASSSAGVGETQYF. The CDR3 bases are TGTGCCAGCAGTTCCGCGGGAGTTGGTGAGACCCAGTACTTC.

DNA of the CDR3: TGTGCCAGCAGTGAAAACAGTGATCAGCCCCAGCATTTT. Translating it yields CASSENSDQPQHF. The rearrangement joins TRBV2 to TRBJ1-5; no clear D gene. Germline V gene lookup returns CDR1 SNHLY and CDR2 FYNNEI. CDR3 length: 13 residues. The V gene lost 2 bases and the J gene lost 5 bases, with 7 bases spanning the gap.

This clone was found a few times. The V call is TRBV12-5, the J call TRBJ1-4, with D possibly TRBD1 on 5 matching bases. Germline CDR1 LGHNT, CDR2 FRNRAP. The CDR3 covers 16 residues. The V end was cut by 7 bases, the J end by 2 bases, with 17 bases between. CDR3 loop: CASDNRLGGTNEKLFF. The CDR3 coding sequence is TGTGCTAGTGATAACCGCCTCGGGGGGACTAATGAAAAACTGTTTTTT. The whole variable domain, remainder taken from reference TRBV12-5 and TRBJ1-4, is DARVTQTPRHKVTEMGQEVTMRCQPILGHNTVFWYRQTMMQGLELLAYFRNRAPLDDSGMPKDRFSAEMPDATLATLKIQPSEPRDSAVYFCASDNRLGGTNEKLFFGSGTQLSVL.

The chain is built from TRBV28 and TRBJ2-7; TRBD2 might be the D (6 bases). Trimming took off 6 bases at V and 4 bases at J, with 13 bases between the two ends. The V gene's germline CDR1 is MDHEN and CDR2 SYDVKM. This CDR3 region has 13 residues. CDR3 region: CASRDYPDYEQYF. DNA for the CDR3: TGTGCCAGCAGGGACTATCCTGATTACGAGCAGTACTTC.

This chain uses TRBV28 with TRBJ2-5, with 7 bases matching TRBD1. Germline V gene sequence: CDR1 MDHEN, CDR2 SYDVKM. V was clipped by 6 bases and J by 3 bases; unmatched bases: 4. The CDR3 spans 13 residues. In DNA, the CDR3 is TGTGCCAGCAGAACAGGGGAAAAAGAGACCCAGTACTTC. This translates into CASRTGEKETQYF.

CDR3 sequence: CASSPGGVETQYF. CDR3 sequence (DNA): TGTGCCAGCAGTCCAGGGGGGGTCGAGACCCAGTACTTC. The chain carries TRBV2 and TRBJ2-5; D possibly uses TRBD1 or TRBD2 (7 bases each). This CDR3 is 13 amino acids long. Germline V gives CDR1 SNHLY, CDR2 FYNNEI. V gave up 5 bases and J gave up 5 bases, with 12 bases separating them.

This clone showed up just once. The genes are TRBV2 and TRBJ2-5; tentatively, D is TRBD1 or TRBD2 (5 bases each). The CDR3 is 12 residues long. CDR1 is SNHLY, CDR2 FYNNEI, per germline. Trimming removed 8 bases at V and 5 bases at J, with 12 bases between. The CDR3 coding sequence is TGTGCCAGCCAGGGCCCGGGGGAGACCCAGTACTTC. Its protein product is CASQGPGETQYF.

This clone appeared once. DNA for the CDR3: TGTGCCAGCAGCTGGACAGGGAAGTCGAATACGCAGTATTTT. It specifies CASSWTGKSNTQYF. The chain recombines TRBV5-4 with TRBJ2-3; 8 nucleotides line up with TRBD1. CDR1 and CDR2 (germline): SGHNT, YYREEE (reference sequence). V dropped 3 bases and J dropped 7; count of bases not matched to a gene: 7. The CDR3 spans 14 residues.

The genes are TRBV24-1 and TRBJ2-1, with a tentative D call TRBD2 (6 bases). Looked up from germline, CDR1 is KGHDR and CDR2 is SFDVKD. The CDR3 totals 12 residues. Trimming removed 8 bases from V and 9 bases from J, with 13 bases in between. The CDR3 DNA sequence: TGTGCCACCACGGGGGTCTCTGGTGAGCAGTTCTTC. Its translation: CATTGVSGEQFF.

This rearrangement joins TRBV6-1 to TRBJ2-5; D perhaps matches TRBD1 (5 bases). Germline lookup yields CDR1 MNHNS and CDR2 SASEGT. CDR3 length: 14 residues. Trimming cost V 3 bases and J 5 bases, with 13 bases left between them. The CDR3 protein is CASSDAGKWETQYF. The CDR3, as DNA: TGTGCCAGCAGTGACGCAGGGAAATGGGAGACCCAGTACTTC.

The V call is TRBV4-3, the J call TRBJ2-1, with 8 bases identical to TRBD2. CDR3 length: 15 residues. The V gene's germline CDR1 is LGHNA and CDR2 YSLEER. Trimming removed 1 base from V and 3 bases from J; junction bases left unmatched: 2. CDR3 loop: CASSQAGGHYNEQFF. The CDR3 region has the DNA TGCGCCAGCAGCCAAGCGGGGGGGCACTACAATGAGCAGTTCTTC.

V and J are TRBV13 and TRBJ2-1, with D unresolved. From germline, CDR1 is PRHDT and CDR2 FYEKMQ (reference sequence). The CDR3 consists of 13 residues. V lost 4 bases to trimming and J lost 0 bases, with 4 bases between them. The CDR3 spells CASSSTSYNEQFF. CDR3 DNA sequence: TGTGCCAGCAGCTCCACCTCCTACAATGAGCAGTTCTTC.

The CDR3: CASTLGYSGRATDTQYF. CDR3 coding DNA: TGCGCCAGCACTCTTGGGTATAGCGGGAGGGCCACAGATACGCAGTATTTT. V is TRBV5-1 and J is TRBJ2-3, with 11 bases matching TRBD2. The germline V gene has CDR1 SGHRS and CDR2 YFSETQ. V lost 6 bases to trimming and J lost 2 bases; unmatched junction nucleotides: 11. CDR3 length: 17 residues.

The chain combines TRBV6-6 with TRBJ1-1, with 9 bases aligning to TRBD1. The ends lost 4 bases at V and 1 base at J; junction bases unmatched: 1. CDR3 length equals 14 residues. Germline values: CDR1 MNHNY, CDR2 SVGAGI (reference sequence). The CDR3 is CASSLGQGNTEAFF. The CDR3 nucleotides are TGTGCCAGCAGTTTGGGACAGGGGAACACTGAAGCTTTCTTT.

The chain links TRBV5-1 to TRBJ2-7; 9 bases line up with TRBD1. This CDR3 is 16 amino acids long. Germline V lookup: CDR1 SGHRS, CDR2 YFSETQ. V gave up 3 bases and J gave up 4 bases; unmatched junction bases: 11. Here the CDR3 reads CASSSAPGQGRYEQYF. The CDR3 nucleotides are TGCGCCAGCAGCTCGGCTCCGGGACAGGGTAGATACGAGCAGTACTTC.

The chain uses TRBV28 and TRBJ1-4; perhaps TRBD1 as D (6 bases). This CDR3 spans 13 amino acids. Germline CDR1 MDHEN, CDR2 SYDVKM. The ends were cut back, 3 bases at V and 6 bases at J, with 8 bases in the middle. The CDR3 DNA is TGTGCCAGCAGTTTGCCAGGGGATGAAAAACTGTTTTTT. Its protein is CASSLPGDEKLFF.

The chain links TRBV7-9 to TRBJ1-5; D perhaps matches TRBD1 (5 bases). Germline V gene sequence: CDR1 SEHNR, CDR2 FQNEAQ (reference sequence). The CDR3 spans 15 residues. V shed 1 base and J shed 6 bases, with 13 bases lying between them. The CDR3 protein is CASSLGPQGGQPQHF. In DNA form, the CDR3 reads TGTGCCAGCAGCTTAGGGCCCCAGGGAGGTCAGCCCCAGCATTTT.

The CDR3 nucleotides are TGCGCCAGCAGCCGCGGACAGGGGCGAGCAACTAATGAAAAACTGTTTTTT. Translation gives CASSRGQGRATNEKLFF. The chain combines TRBV5-1 with TRBJ1-4, with 9 bases matching TRBD1. The CDR3 is made up of 17 amino acids. V shed 4 bases, J shed 0 bases, and the junction held 7 bases outside the gene matches. The germline V gene has CDR1 SGHRS and CDR2 YFSETQ.

The genes are TRBV10-3 and TRBJ1-5; D might be TRBD1 (6 bases). The CDR3 has 14 amino acids. V shed 6 bases and J shed 6 bases, with 15 bases lying between them. Germline V CDR1 and CDR2: ENHRY, SYGVKD. The CDR3 coding sequence is TGTGCCATCAGCGTAGATGGGGGCGGTCAGCCCCAGCATTTT. Its protein product is CAISVDGGGQPQHF.

This clone was counted a single time. J is TRBJ1-2 and V is TRBV19; no firm D call. With the DNA end fitting TRBJ2-1 better, the J assignment may be wrong. Germline assignment: CDR1 LNHDA and CDR2 SQIVND (reference sequence). CDR3 length equals 12 residues. Here the CDR3 reads CASRSSQTRQFF. CDR3 sequence (DNA): TGTGCCAGTAGGTCAAGTCAGACGCGACAGTTCTTC.

V is TRBV28 and J is TRBJ2-7; TRBD2 matches at 7 bases. The ends lost 7 bases at V and 0 bases at J; junction bases unmatched: 6. The CDR3 totals 14 residues. Germline CDR1 MDHEN, CDR2 SYDVKM. For the CDR3, the DNA is TGTGCCAGCACCGTGGGGGGGAGCTCCTACGAGCAGTACTTC. Its translation is CASTVGGSSYEQYF.

This clone was recorded only once. CDR3 loop: CATSRGTGQSYEQYF. The CDR3 nucleotides are TGTGCCACCAGCAGGGGGACAGGCCAATCCTACGAGCAGTACTTC. The V and J genes are TRBV15 and TRBJ2-7, with 8 bases aligning to TRBD1. From germline, CDR1 is LNHNV and CDR2 YYDKDF (reference sequence). This CDR3 has 15 amino acids. Trimming at V came to 3 bases and at J to 1 base, leaving 5 bases not matched to a gene. The full variable domain, with the rest looked up from reference TRBV15 and TRBJ2-7, is DAMVIQNPRYQVTQFGKPVTLSCSQTLNHNVMYWYQQKSSQAPKLLFHYYDKDFNNEADTPDNFQSRRPNTSFCFLDIRSPGLGDTAMYLCATSRGTGQSYEQYFGPGTRLTVT.

The chain has TRBV2 and TRBJ1-5; no firm D call. Trimming removed 5 bases from V and 3 bases from J, with 8 bases in between. This CDR3 spans 13 amino acids. Germline CDR1 reads SNHLY; CDR2 reads FYNNEI. The CDR3 reads CASSLDSNQPQHF. DNA of the CDR3: TGTGCCAGCAGTTTGGACTCCAATCAGCCCCAGCATTTT.

This clone was picked up one time. The genes are TRBV25-1 and TRBJ2-2; TRBD1 or TRBD2 may be the D gene (5 bases each). Trimming removed 5 bases from V and 9 bases from J, with 19 bases in between. The germline V gene has CDR1 MGHDK and CDR2 SYGVNS. CDR3 length: 15 amino acids. CDR3 sequence reads: CASSPPASTGRELFF. The CDR3 DNA is TGTGCCAGCAGTCCCCCGGCTAGCACAGGCCGGGAGCTGTTTTTT. The complete variable domain, with remaining parts taken from reference TRBV25-1 and TRBJ2-2, reads EADIYQTPRYLVIGTGKKITLECSQTMGHDKMYWYQQDPGMELHLIHYSYGVNSTEKGDLSSESTVSRIRTEHFPLTLESARPSHTSQYLCASSPPASTGRELFFGEGSRLTVL.

J is TRBJ1-6 and V is TRBV19; TRBD1 aligns across 10 bases. The CDR3 sequence is 16 residues long. V gave up 4 bases and J gave up 7 bases; unmatched junction bases: 7. Looked up from germline, CDR1 is LNHDA and CDR2 is SQIVND (reference sequence). CDR3 bases: TGTGCCAGTAGTACGGGACAGGGGAGGGGAAATTCACCCCTCCACTTT. Translation: CASSTGQGRGNSPLHF.